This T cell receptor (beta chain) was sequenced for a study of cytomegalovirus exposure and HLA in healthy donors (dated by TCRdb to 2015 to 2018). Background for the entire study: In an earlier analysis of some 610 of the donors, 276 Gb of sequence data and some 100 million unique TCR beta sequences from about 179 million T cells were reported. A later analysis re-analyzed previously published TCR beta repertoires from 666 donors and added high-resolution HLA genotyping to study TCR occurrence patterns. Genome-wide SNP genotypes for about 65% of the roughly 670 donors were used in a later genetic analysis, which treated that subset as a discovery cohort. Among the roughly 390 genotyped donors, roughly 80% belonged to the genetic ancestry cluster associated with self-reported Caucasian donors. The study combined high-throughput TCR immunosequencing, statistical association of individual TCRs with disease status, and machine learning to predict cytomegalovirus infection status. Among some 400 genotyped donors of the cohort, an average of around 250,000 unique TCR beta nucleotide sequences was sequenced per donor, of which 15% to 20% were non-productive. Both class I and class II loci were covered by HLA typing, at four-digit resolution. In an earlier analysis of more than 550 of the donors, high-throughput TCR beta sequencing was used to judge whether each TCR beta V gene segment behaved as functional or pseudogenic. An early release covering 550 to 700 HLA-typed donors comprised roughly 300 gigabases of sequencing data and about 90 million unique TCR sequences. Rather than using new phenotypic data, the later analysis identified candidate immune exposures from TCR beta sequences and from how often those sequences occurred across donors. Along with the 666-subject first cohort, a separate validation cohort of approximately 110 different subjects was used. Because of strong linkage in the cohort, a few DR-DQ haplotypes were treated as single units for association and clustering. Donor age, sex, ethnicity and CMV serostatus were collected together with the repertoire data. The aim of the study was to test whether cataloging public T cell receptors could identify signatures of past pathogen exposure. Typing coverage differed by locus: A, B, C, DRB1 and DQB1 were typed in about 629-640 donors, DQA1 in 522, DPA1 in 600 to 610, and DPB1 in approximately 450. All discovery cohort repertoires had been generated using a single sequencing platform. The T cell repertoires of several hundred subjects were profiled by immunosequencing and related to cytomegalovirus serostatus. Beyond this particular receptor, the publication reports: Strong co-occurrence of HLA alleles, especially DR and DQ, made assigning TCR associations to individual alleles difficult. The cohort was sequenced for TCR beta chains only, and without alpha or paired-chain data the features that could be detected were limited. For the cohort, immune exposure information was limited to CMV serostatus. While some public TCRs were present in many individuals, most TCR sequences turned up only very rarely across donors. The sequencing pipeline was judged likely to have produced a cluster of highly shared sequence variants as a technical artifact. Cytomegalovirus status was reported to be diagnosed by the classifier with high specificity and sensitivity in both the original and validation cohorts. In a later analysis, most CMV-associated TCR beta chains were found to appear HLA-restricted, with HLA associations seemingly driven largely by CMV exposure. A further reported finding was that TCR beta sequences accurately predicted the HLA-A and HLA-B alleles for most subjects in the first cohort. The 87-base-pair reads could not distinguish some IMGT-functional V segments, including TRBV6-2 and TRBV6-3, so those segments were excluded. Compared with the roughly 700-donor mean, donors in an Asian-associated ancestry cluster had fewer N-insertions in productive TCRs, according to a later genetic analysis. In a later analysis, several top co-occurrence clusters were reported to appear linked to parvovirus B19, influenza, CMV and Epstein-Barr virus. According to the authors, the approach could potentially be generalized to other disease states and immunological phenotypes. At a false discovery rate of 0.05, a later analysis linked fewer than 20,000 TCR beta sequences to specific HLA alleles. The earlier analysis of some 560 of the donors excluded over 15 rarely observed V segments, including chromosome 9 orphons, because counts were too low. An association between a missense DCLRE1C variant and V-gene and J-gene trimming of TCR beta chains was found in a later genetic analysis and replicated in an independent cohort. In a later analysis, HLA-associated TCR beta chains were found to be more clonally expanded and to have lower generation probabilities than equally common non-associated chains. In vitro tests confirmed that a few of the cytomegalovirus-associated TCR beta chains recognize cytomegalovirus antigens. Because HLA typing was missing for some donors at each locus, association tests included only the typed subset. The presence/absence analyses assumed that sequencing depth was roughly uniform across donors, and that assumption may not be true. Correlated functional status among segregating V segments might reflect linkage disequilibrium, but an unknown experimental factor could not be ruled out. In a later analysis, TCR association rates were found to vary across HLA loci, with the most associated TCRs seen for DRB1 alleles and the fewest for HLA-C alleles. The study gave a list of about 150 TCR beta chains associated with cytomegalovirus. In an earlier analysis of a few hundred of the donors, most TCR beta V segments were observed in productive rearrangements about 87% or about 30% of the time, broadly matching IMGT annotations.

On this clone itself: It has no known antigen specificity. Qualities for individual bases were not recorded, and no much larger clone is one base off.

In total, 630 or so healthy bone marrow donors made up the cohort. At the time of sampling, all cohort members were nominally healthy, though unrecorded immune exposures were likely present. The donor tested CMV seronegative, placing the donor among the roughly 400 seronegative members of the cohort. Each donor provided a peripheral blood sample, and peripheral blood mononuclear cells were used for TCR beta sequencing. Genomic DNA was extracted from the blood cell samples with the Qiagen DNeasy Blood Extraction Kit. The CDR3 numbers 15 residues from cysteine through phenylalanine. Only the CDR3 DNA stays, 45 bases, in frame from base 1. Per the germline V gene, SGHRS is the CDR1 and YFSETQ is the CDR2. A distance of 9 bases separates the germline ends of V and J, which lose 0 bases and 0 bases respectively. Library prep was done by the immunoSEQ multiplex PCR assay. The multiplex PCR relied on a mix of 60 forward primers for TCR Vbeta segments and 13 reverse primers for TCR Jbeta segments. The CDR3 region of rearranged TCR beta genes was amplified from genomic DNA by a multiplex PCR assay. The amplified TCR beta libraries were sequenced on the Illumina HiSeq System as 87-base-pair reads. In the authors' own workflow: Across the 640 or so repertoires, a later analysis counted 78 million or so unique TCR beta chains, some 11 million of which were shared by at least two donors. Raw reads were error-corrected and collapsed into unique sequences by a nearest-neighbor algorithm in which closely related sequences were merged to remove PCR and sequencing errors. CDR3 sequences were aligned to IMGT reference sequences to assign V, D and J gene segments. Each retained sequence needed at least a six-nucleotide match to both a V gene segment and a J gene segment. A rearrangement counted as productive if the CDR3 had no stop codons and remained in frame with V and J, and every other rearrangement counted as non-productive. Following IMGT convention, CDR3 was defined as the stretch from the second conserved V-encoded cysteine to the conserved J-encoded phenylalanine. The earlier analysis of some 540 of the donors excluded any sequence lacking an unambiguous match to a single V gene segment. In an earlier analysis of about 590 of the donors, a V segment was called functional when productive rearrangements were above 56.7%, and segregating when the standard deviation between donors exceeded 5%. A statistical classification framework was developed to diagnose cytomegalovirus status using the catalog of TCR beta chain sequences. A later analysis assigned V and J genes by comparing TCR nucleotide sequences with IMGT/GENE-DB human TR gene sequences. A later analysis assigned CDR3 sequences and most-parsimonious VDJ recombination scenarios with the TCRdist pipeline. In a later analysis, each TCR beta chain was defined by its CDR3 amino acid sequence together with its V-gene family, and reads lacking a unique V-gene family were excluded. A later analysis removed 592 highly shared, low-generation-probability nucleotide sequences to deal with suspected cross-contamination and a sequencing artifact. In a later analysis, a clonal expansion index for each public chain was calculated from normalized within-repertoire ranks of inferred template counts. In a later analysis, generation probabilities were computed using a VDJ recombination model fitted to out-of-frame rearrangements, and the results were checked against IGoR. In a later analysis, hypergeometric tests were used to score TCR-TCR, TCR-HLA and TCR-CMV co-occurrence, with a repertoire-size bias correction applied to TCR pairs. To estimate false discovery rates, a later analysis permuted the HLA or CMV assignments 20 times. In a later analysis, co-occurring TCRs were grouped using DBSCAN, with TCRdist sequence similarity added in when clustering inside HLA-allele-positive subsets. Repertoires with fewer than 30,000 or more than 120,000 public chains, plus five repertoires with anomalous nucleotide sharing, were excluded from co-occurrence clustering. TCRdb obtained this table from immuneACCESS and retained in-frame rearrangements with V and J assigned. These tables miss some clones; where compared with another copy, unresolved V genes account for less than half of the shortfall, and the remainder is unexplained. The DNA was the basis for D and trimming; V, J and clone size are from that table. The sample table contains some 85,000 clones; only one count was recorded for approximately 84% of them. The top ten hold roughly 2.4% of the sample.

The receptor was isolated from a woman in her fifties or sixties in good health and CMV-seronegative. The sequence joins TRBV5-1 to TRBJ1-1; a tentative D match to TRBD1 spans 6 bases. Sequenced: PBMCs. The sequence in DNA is TGCGCCAGCAGCTTGGCGGGGACATTGAACACTGAAGCTTTCTTT. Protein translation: CASSLAGTLNTEAFF.